These 29 T cell receptor beta chains were sequenced from one sample in a study of control samples from healthy donors and cancer patients. The assay was immunoSEQ multiplex PCR, and TCRdb's table has in-frame clones only and misses some. Here the sample spans about 94,000 clones, around nine tenths being singletons. Sequenced input: blood. These receptors originate from a woman aged 18-35 years in good health.

This chain uses TRBV5-1 with TRBJ2-5, with D maybe TRBD2 (5 bases). The ends were cut back, 7 bases at V and 2 bases at J, with 12 bases in the middle. Germline V gene sequence: CDR1 SGHRS, CDR2 YFSETQ. This CDR3 has 13 residues. The CDR3 sequence is CASWATGQETQYF. The CDR3 coding sequence is TGCGCCAGCTGGGCCACGGGACAAGAGACCCAGTACTTC.

The genes are TRBV2 and TRBJ1-2; D is undetermined. Trimming left V 4 bases short and J 2 bases short, with 11 bases between. The CDR3 totals 14 residues. Germline V gives CDR1 SNHLY, CDR2 FYNNEI. The CDR3 here is CASSGMAVNYGYTF. The CDR3 DNA sequence: TGTGCCAGCAGTGGAATGGCAGTCAACTATGGCTACACCTTC.

In nucleotides, the CDR3 is TGTGCCAGCTATCTTCCACAGGGTCGTTCCTCGGACGCGAACACCGGGGAGCTGTTTTTT. Translated: CASYLPQGRSSDANTGELFF. V usage is TRBV2 and J usage is TRBJ2-2; the D gene is possibly TRBD1 (6 bases). V was cut by 8 bases and J by 0 bases, with 28 bases left in between. CDR1 and CDR2 from the germline V gene are SNHLY and FYNNEI. The CDR3 runs 20 residues. Using reference TRBV2 and TRBJ2-2 for the parts outside the CDR3, the full variable domain is EPEVTQTPSHQVTQMGQEVILRCVPISNHLYFYWYRQILGQKVEFLVSFYNNEISEKSEIFDDQFSVERPDGSNFTLKIRSTKLEDSAMYFCASYLPQGRSSDANTGELFFGEGSRLTVL.

Written as DNA, the CDR3 is TGTGCCAGCAGCTTGGGGAGGGCTCCCTATGGCTACACCTTC. This codes for CASSLGRAPYGYTF. The rearrangement uses TRBV5-4 and TRBJ1-2; D call uncertain. V lost 0 bases, J lost 4 bases, and 10 bases lay in between. Germline CDR1 and CDR2: SGHNT and YYREEE (reference sequence). This CDR3 comprises 14 residues.

V gene TRBV5-6 combines with J gene TRBJ2-5; D possibly corresponds to TRBD1 (5 bases). Per the germline V gene, CDR1 is SGHDT and CDR2 is YYEEEE. The CDR3 has 13 amino acids. Deletions cut 2 bases from V and 1 base from J, with 6 bases between. For the CDR3, the DNA is TGTGCCAGCAGCTTTCAGGGCCAAGAGACCCAGTACTTC. It translates to CASSFQGQETQYF. Together with reference TRBV5-6 and TRBJ2-5, the CDR3 gives the full variable domain: DAGVTQSPTHLIKTRGQQVTLRCSPKSGHDTVSWYQQALGQGPQFIFQYYEEEERQRGNFPDRFSGHQFPNYSSELNVNALLLGDSALYLCASSFQGQETQYFGPGTRLLVL.

The chain has TRBV2 and TRBJ1-2; D might be TRBD1 (5 bases). This CDR3 spans 15 amino acids. The V gene lost 6 bases and the J gene lost 0 bases, with 14 bases spanning the gap. Germline-derived CDR1 and CDR2 are SNHLY and FYNNEI. This CDR3 reads CASRAPGTSNYGYTF. CDR3 sequence (DNA): TGTGCCAGCAGGGCCCCCGGGACTTCTAACTATGGCTACACCTTC.

The rearrangement links TRBV4-1 to TRBJ1-6; no clear D. CDR1 and CDR2 from the germline V gene are MGHRA and YSYEKL. This CDR3 is 16 amino acids long. Trimming took off 1 base at V and 0 bases at J, with 7 bases between the two ends. The DNA of the CDR3 is TGCGCCAGCAGCCAAGGCTTGGACTCCTATAATTCACCCCTCCACTTT. It translates to CASSQGLDSYNSPLHF.

The chain combines TRBV11-3 with TRBJ1-5, with unresolved D. The V gene lost 3 bases and the J gene lost 4 bases, with 10 bases spanning the gap. From germline, CDR1 is SGHNT and CDR2 YENEEA. This CDR3 has 14 amino acids. Here the CDR3 DNA reads TGTGCCAGCAGCTTCGGGCGGGAAAATCAGCCCCAGCATTTT. Amino acids: CASSFGRENQPQHF.

The rearrangement joins TRBV11-2 to TRBJ2-3, with D hard to call. V was trimmed by 2 bases and J by 2 bases, leaving 8 bases between them. The length of the CDR3 is 14 residues. Looked up from germline, CDR1 is SGHAT and CDR2 is FQNNGV. The CDR3 sequence is CASSLSLDTDTQYF. The CDR3 region has the DNA TGTGCCAGCAGCTTAAGTCTAGACACAGATACGCAGTATTTT.

The chain links TRBV5-6 to TRBJ1-5, with D maybe TRBD1 (5 bases). V was pared by 2 bases and J by 7 bases, with 13 bases between. Per germline, CDR1 SGHDT and CDR2 YYEEEE. The CDR3 is 14 amino acids. CDR3 sequence: CASSFGQGRQPQHF. In DNA, the CDR3 is TGTGCCAGCAGCTTCGGGCAGGGCCGGCAGCCCCAGCATTTT.

The rearrangement uses TRBV21-1 and TRBJ2-2; TRBD2 was called by the table and not checked on the DNA. TRBV21-1 is a known pseudogene. The CDR3 length is 14 residues. Written as DNA, the CDR3 is TGTGCCAGGGTGCTAGCGGGCAACACCGGGGAGCTGTTTTTT. Translated: CARVLAGNTGELFF.

The CDR3 spells CASSLIVGGPGPQETQYF. Written as DNA, the CDR3 is TGTGCCAGCAGTTTAATAGTTGGGGGGCCGGGACCTCAAGAGACCCAGTACTTC. The chain recombines TRBV27 with TRBJ2-5; D may match TRBD1 or TRBD2 (6 bases each). V was clipped by 2 bases and J by 2 bases, with 21 bases between them. Germline CDR1 is MNHEY and CDR2 is SMNVEV (reference sequence). The CDR3 length is 18 residues.

The chain has TRBV15 and TRBJ1-5, with D hard to call. The CDR3 covers 18 residues. V lost 1 base and J 4 bases, leaving 20 bases between the germline ends. Per germline, CDR1 LNHNV and CDR2 YYDKDF (reference sequence). DNA of the CDR3: TGTGCCACCAGCAGAGCGGGTGATTCTTCCCCTGGGAATCAGCCCCAGCATTTT. Amino acid sequence: CATSRAGDSSPGNQPQHF. The full variable domain, in which reference TRBV15 and TRBJ1-5 provide the parts outside the CDR3, is DAMVIQNPRYQVTQFGKPVTLSCSQTLNHNVMYWYQQKSSQAPKLLFHYYDKDFNNEADTPDNFQSRRPNTSFCFLDIRSPGLGDTAMYLCATSRAGDSSPGNQPQHFGDGTRLSIL.

This chain connects TRBV20-1 to TRBJ1-5; perhaps TRBD1 as D (5 bases). The V gene lost 3 bases and the J gene lost 0 bases, with 12 bases spanning the gap. Germline-derived CDR1 and CDR2 are DFQATT and SNEGSKA (reference sequence). There are 15 residues in the CDR3. CDR3 in DNA: TGCAGTGCTAGTGACAGTTTCGCTAGCAATCAGCCCCAGCATTTT. As protein: CSASDSFASNQPQHF.

V is TRBV9 and J is TRBJ1-1; D not certain. V was shortened by 6 bases and J by 0 bases, with 15 bases between the two germline ends. This CDR3 contains 15 residues. The germline V gene encodes CDR1 SGDLS and CDR2 YYNGEE. DNA for the CDR3: TGTGCCAGCACCCCCTTTACAACACTGAACACTGAAGCTTTCTTT. Residues: CASTPFTTLNTEAFF.

The chain employs TRBV11-2 and TRBJ1-1; D is unresolved. The CDR3 runs to 15 residues. V was shortened by 3 bases and J by 4 bases, with 15 bases between the two germline ends. Germline CDR1 SGHAT, CDR2 FQNNGV. The CDR3 here is CASSFWRSGATEAFF. The DNA for the CDR3 is TGTGCCAGCAGCTTTTGGAGGAGTGGTGCCACTGAAGCTTTCTTT.

The rearrangement joins TRBV3-1 (or the pseudogene TRBV3-2) to TRBJ1-1; TRBD1 matches 7 bases. This CDR3 has 13 amino acids. In germline, CDR1 is LGHDT, CDR2 YNNKEL (reference sequence). V dropped 1 base and J dropped 11; count of bases not matched to a gene: 7. The CDR3 DNA sequence: TGTGCCAGCAGCCAAGTACAGGGGCGAGGGGCTTTCTTT. Translated: CASSQVQGRGAFF.

The V call is TRBV5-1, the J call TRBJ1-5; D is uncertain. This CDR3 comprises 13 residues. The germline V gene has CDR1 SGHRS and CDR2 YFSETQ. V dropped 0 bases and J dropped 0 bases, with 1 base sitting between them. The CDR3: CASSLDSNQPQHF. The CDR3 nucleotides are TGCGCCAGCAGCTTGGATAGCAATCAGCCCCAGCATTTT.

The rearrangement joins TRBV2 to TRBJ2-3, with 14 bases aligning to TRBD2. V trimming: 4 bases; J trimming: 1 base; junction bases outside the gene matches: 4. From germline, CDR1 is SNHLY and CDR2 FYNNEI. The CDR3 loop spans 17 amino acids. In nucleotides, the CDR3 is TGTGCCAGCAGTGGACTAGCGGGGGGGTTGGGCACAGATACGCAGTATTTT. Protein product: CASSGLAGGLGTDTQYF.

The chain combines TRBV9 with TRBJ2-1; TRBD2 matches 10 bases. Germline CDR1 is SGDLS and CDR2 is YYNGEE. CDR3 size: 15 residues. V lost 3 bases and J lost 10; bases outside the gene matches: 10. CDR3 sequence: CASSGRVAGGEEQFF. Written as DNA, the CDR3 is TGTGCCAGCAGCGGACGGGTAGCGGGGGGAGAAGAGCAGTTCTTC.

The V and J genes are TRBV11-2 and TRBJ1-2; 7 bases fit TRBD1. The CDR3 length is 15 residues. J gave up 5 bases and V 0 bases, and 6 bases lay outside the gene matches. CDR1 SGHAT and CDR2 FQNNGV come from the germline V gene. The CDR3 DNA reads as TGTGCCAGCAGCTTAGATCCGGCAGGGGGTTATGGCTACACCTTC. This codes for CASSLDPAGGYGYTF.

The chain combines TRBV5-1 with TRBJ2-3; 7 bases align to TRBD1. The V gene end was trimmed by 4 bases and the J gene end by 4 bases; junction bases not matched to a gene: 12. The CDR3 consists of 16 residues. Looked up from germline, CDR1 is SGHRS and CDR2 is YFSETQ. The CDR3 is CASSPDRLFPPDTQYF. CDR3 DNA: TGCGCCAGCAGCCCGGACAGGCTCTTTCCCCCAGATACGCAGTATTTT. The complete variable domain, with remaining parts taken from reference TRBV5-1 and TRBJ2-3, reads KAGVTQTPRYLIKTRGQQVTLSCSPISGHRSVSWYQQTPGQGLQFLFEYFSETQRNKGNFPGRFSGRQFSNSRSEMNVSTLELGDSALYLCASSPDRLFPPDTQYFGPGTRLTVL.

The chain has TRBV6-2 or TRBV6-3 and TRBJ2-7; 7 nucleotides agree with TRBD1. The CDR3 consists of 13 residues. Germline values: CDR1 MNHEY, CDR2 SVGEGT. Trimming at V came to 6 bases and at J to 1 base, leaving 3 bases not matched to a gene. CDR3: CASSPGQSYEQYF. The CDR3 DNA reads as TGTGCCAGCAGCCCGGGACAGTCCTACGAGCAGTACTTC.

The chain carries TRBV5-1 and TRBJ1-1; D ambiguous. The germline gives CDR1 SGHRS, CDR2 YFSETQ. This CDR3 region has 14 residues. V lost 4 bases, J lost 1 base, and 11 bases lay in between. DNA of the CDR3: TGCGCCAGCAGCCTACGGACGGAGAACACTGAAGCTTTCTTT. Protein sequence: CASSLRTENTEAFF.

V gene TRBV13 combines with J gene TRBJ1-1; D is possibly TRBD1 (5 bases). Germline CDR1 PRHDT, CDR2 FYEKMQ (reference sequence). The length of the CDR3 is 16 residues. Trimming removed 4 bases from V and 1 base from J, with 16 bases in between. The CDR3 spells CASSSAHGTANTEAFF. The CDR3 coding sequence is TGTGCCAGCAGCTCGGCTCACGGGACGGCGAACACTGAAGCTTTCTTT.

This chain joins TRBV7-9 and TRBJ1-3; possible D gene TRBD1, 5 bases. The CDR3 sequence is 16 residues long. CDR1 and CDR2 (germline): SEHNR, FQNEAQ (reference sequence). Trimming cost V 8 bases and J 0 bases, with 17 bases left between them. Written as DNA, the CDR3 is TGTGCCAGCCAACCGGCGGGGGGGTCCTCTGGAAACACCATATATTTT. Residues: CASQPAGGSSGNTIYF.

V is TRBV5-5 and J is TRBJ2-3, with 9 bases lining up with TRBD2. Trimming cost V 2 bases and J 6 bases; bases outside gene matches: 7. This CDR3 comprises 15 residues. Germline CDR1 and CDR2: SGHKS and YYEKEE (reference sequence). In DNA form, the CDR3 reads TGTGCCAGCAGCTTTAGCGGGGGCGGCGTGGATACGCAGTATTTT. Translation: CASSFSGGGVDTQYF.

This clone was counted a few times. This rearrangement joins TRBV9 to TRBJ1-2, with TRBD1 matching 8 bases. The CDR3 loop spans 13 amino acids. Germline V gene lookup returns CDR1 SGDLS and CDR2 YYNGEE. After removal of 3 bases from V and 5 bases from J, the junction contained 3 bases not matched to a gene. CDR3 residues: CASSDGTGYGYTF. CDR3 bases: TGTGCCAGCAGCGACGGGACAGGATATGGCTACACCTTC.

In its sample, this clone was seen once. CDR3 residues: CSVRQGDTEAFF. CDR3 bases: TGCAGCGTTAGGCAGGGGGACACTGAAGCTTTCTTT. The chain combines TRBV29-1 with TRBJ1-1; 7 positions match TRBD1. The CDR3 has 12 amino acids. The junction had 3 bases not matched to a gene; V was cut back by 5 bases and J by 3 bases. CDR1 and CDR2 from the germline V gene are SQVTM and ANQGSEA.